The rows below give T cell receptor beta chains drawn from one sample of a study of technical replicates of blood from several donors. TCRdb keeps only in-frame clones here, not all; method: immunoSEQ multiplex PCR. The sample holds 15,000 to 20,000 clones, 87% seen once. The sequenced sample consisted of PBMCs. These TCRs come from a human donor in good health. CDR3s include the opening cysteine and the closing phenylalanine or tryptophan. D genes are given only for firm matches. The size entry is marked missing in some rows and otherwise reads once, few, many or a size class.

V gene,clone size,D gene,J gene,CDR3 DNA,CDR3 protein
TRBV7-2,-,-,TRBJ1-3,TGTGCCAGCAGCGCCCTGGGCTTGGCCGGAAACACCATATATTTT,CASSALGLAGNTIYF
TRBV28,-,TRBD1,TRBJ2-7,TGTGCCAGCAGCCAAATTCCGGACAGGGCGGGAGAGCAGTACTTC,CASSQIPDRAGEQYF
TRBV29-1,-,TRBD1,TRBJ2-1,TGCAGCGCCCCCGAGGGGGCAGGGTGGGGCAATGAGCAGTTCTTC,CSAPEGAGWGNEQFF
TRBV2,-,-,TRBJ1-3,TGTGCCAGCAGTGAATACTCCTTGAGCACCATATATTTT,CASSEYSLSTIYF
TRBV6-5,-,TRBD1,TRBJ1-5,TGTGCCAGCGGACAGGGGGCTTGGCAGCCCCAGCATTTT,CASGQGAWQPQHF
TRBV4-1,-,TRBD2,TRBJ2-7,TGCGCCAGCAGCCAAGGACTAGCGGGGGATTACGAGCAGTACTTC,CASSQGLAGDYEQYF
TRBV28,-,TRBD2,TRBJ2-7,TGTGCCAGCAGTAGCAGCGGGAGAGGCGAGCAGTACTTC,CASSSSGRGEQYF
TRBV15,-,TRBD1,TRBJ1-5,TGTGCCACCAGCAGAGGGGGGGGACAGGGGGCCGTAGGTCAGCCCCAGCATTTT,CATSRGGGQGAVGQPQHF
TRBV7-9,-,-,TRBJ2-7,TGTGCCAGCAGCTTAGTGGGCACCTACGAGCAGTACTTC,CASSLVGTYEQYF
TRBV28,-,-,TRBJ1-2,TGTGCCAGCAGTCTTGGGGCAGGAATAAACTATGGCTACACCTTC,CASSLGAGINYGYTF
TRBV14,-,-,TRBJ1-2,TGTGCCAGCAGGGCCCGGGAGGTCCTCTATGGCTACACCTTC,CASRAREVLYGYTF
TRBV9,once,TRBD2,TRBJ2-5,TGTGCCAGCAGCGGGGGACTAGCGGGAGAGACCCAGTACTTC,CASSGGLAGETQYF
TRBV6-1,-,-,TRBJ2-6,TGTGCCAGCAGTGAGGCAGGGTACCGCTCTGGGGCCAACGTCCTGACTTTC,CASSEAGYRSGANVLTF
TRBV5-1,-,-,TRBJ1-4,TGCGCCAGCAGCTTGGGAGGTCGGTCCGATGAAAAACTGTTTTTT,CASSLGGRSDEKLFF
TRBV6-5,-,-,TRBJ2-2,TGTGCCAGCAAACCAGAAATTCACACCGGGGAGCTGTTTTTT,CASKPEIHTGELFF
TRBV19,-,-,TRBJ1-2,TGTGCCAGTAGTAGAGGGCGCAACCCTATCAACGGCTACACCTTC,CASSRGRNPINGYTF
TRBV27,-,-,TRBJ2-1,TGTGCCAGCAGTCAAGCCCGGGGGTCCGCGAGTGAGCAGTTCTTC,CASSQARGSASEQFF
TRBV6-1,once,TRBD1,TRBJ2-7,TGTGCCAGCAGGGAGGGGACAGGCGACTCCTACGAGCAGTACTTC,CASREGTGDSYEQYF
TRBV27,-,-,TRBJ2-2,TGTGCCAGCAGTTGGCAGCGCCACACCGGGGAGCTGTTTTTT,CASSWQRHTGELFF
TRBV19,once,TRBD1,TRBJ1-5,TGTGCCAGCGGACAGGGGGCGCGGCAGCCCCAGCATTTT,CASGQGARQPQHF
TRBV6-1,-,-,TRBJ1-5,TGTGCCAGCAGTGAACGGGCGGGACAGCCCCAGCATTTT,CASSERAGQPQHF
TRBV19,-,TRBD2,TRBJ2-1,TGTGCCAGTAGTCTCTCCGGGGGGGTAACAGGGAGCAATGAGCAGTTCTTC,CASSLSGGVTGSNEQFF
TRBV25-1,-,-,TRBJ1-4,TGTGCCAGCAGTTCAGGGGTTACACGCGGACGGGAAAAACTGTTTTTT,CASSSGVTRGREKLFF
TRBV10-1,-,TRBD2,TRBJ2-3,TGCGCCAGCAGAGCAACACTAGCGGGAGAGACAGATACGCAGTATTTT,CASRATLAGETDTQYF
TRBV11-2,-,-,TRBJ2-1,TGTGCCAGCAGCTTAGTCTCAACGGCGGGGAATGAGCAGTTCTTC,CASSLVSTAGNEQFF
TRBV28,-,TRBD2,TRBJ2-1,TGTGCCAGTAGCGGGAGGACCTCCTACAATGAGCAGTTCTTC,CASSGRTSYNEQFF
TRBV9,few,-,TRBJ1-5,TGTGCCAGCAGCGCCGGGGGGTATCAGCCCCAGCATTTT,CASSAGGYQPQHF
TRBV28,-,TRBD2,TRBJ2-2,TGTGCCAGCAGTTTATCCCGGGGGGGGGCATCCGGGGAGCTGTTTTTT,CASSLSRGGASGELFF
TRBV5-6,-,TRBD1,TRBJ2-5,TGTGCCAGCAGCCTGGACAGGCCAGAGACCCAGTACTTC,CASSLDRPETQYF
TRBV10-3,-,TRBD1,TRBJ2-3,TGTGCCATCAGTACCACTTTCTTAGGACAGGGGGCGCCCCCAAATCCAGATACGCAGTATTTT,CAISTTFLGQGAPPNPDTQYF
TRBV28,-,TRBD1,TRBJ1-5,TGTGCCAGCAGTGCCCGGACAGGGGGAAATCAGCCCCAGCATTTT,CASSARTGGNQPQHF
TRBV9,once,TRBD2,TRBJ2-5,TGTGCCAGCAGCGATGGACTAGCGGCACAAGAGACCCAGTACTTC,CASSDGLAAQETQYF
TRBV27,-,-,TRBJ2-1,TGTGCCAGGGCGCGGCAGAGCTCCTACAATGAGCAGTTCTTC,CARARQSSYNEQFF
TRBV5-1,-,TRBD1,TRBJ2-2,TGCGCCAGCAGCTCAGGACAGGGGTCCACGACCGGGGAGCTGTTTTTT,CASSSGQGSTTGELFF
TRBV5-1,-,TRBD2,TRBJ2-7,TGCGCCAGCAGCGCATCTAGCGGGAGGAACTACGAGCAGTACTTC,CASSASSGRNYEQYF
TRBV11-2,-,TRBD1,TRBJ2-1,TGTGCCAGCAGCTTTACCGGGACAGGGGGTAGGGAGCAGTTCTTC,CASSFTGTGGREQFF
TRBV6-5,-,TRBD1,TRBJ2-1,TGTGCCAGCAAAACCAACAGGGGGCGATACAATGAGCAGTTCTTC,CASKTNRGRYNEQFF
TRBV9,-,TRBD1,TRBJ2-6,TGTGCCAGCAGCATAACAGGGGGAGGCTCTGGGGCCAACGTCCTGACTTTC,CASSITGGGSGANVLTF
TRBV30,-,TRBD2,TRBJ2-1,TGTGCCTGGAGCGAGGGACTAGCCTACAATGAGCAGTTCTTC,CAWSEGLAYNEQFF
TRBV19,-,TRBD1,TRBJ1-5,TGTGCCAGTACCGGGACAGGGGGCAGCAATCAGCCCCAGCATTTT,CASTGTGGSNQPQHF
TRBV7-9,-,-,TRBJ1-3,TGTGCCAGCAGCTCGGACAGCTTCTCTGGAAACACCATATATTTT,CASSSDSFSGNTIYF
TRBV7-8,-,TRBD1,TRBJ2-7,TGTGCCAGCAGCTCCTACAGGGGCCGCGGGTCCTACGAGCAGTACTTC,CASSSYRGRGSYEQYF
TRBV6-5,-,-,TRBJ1-1,TGTGCCAGCATCGACAGTTTGAACACTGAAGCTTTCTTT,CASIDSLNTEAFF
TRBV6-1,-,TRBD1,TRBJ1-1,TGTGCCAGCAGTGAAGCAGGGGACAGGGAAAGGCGATTGAGTGCTTTCTTT,CASSEAGDRERRLSAFF
TRBV27,-,-,TRBJ2-1,TGTGCCAGCAGTTTGGGCGCCTTTCCGGTCAATGAGCAGTTCTTC,CASSLGAFPVNEQFF
TRBV12-2,-,-,TRBJ1-5,TGTGCAAGTCGCTTAGCGCAGTGGGGGGGCTATCAGCCCCAGCATTTT,CASRLAQWGGYQPQHF
TRBV9,-,TRBD1,TRBJ2-1,TGTGCCAGCAGCTTTCGACAGGGATGGGGTGGAAATGAGCAGTTCTTC,CASSFRQGWGGNEQFF
TRBV28,-,TRBD1,TRBJ2-7,TGTGCCAGCAGTTTGACCGGGACAGGGTCCTACGAGCAGTACTTC,CASSLTGTGSYEQYF
TRBV27,-,-,TRBJ2-2,TGTGCCAGCAGTTTATTTGGGGGCGCGGACACCGGGGAGCTGTTTTTT,CASSLFGGADTGELFF
TRBV19,-,TRBD1,TRBJ1-5,TGTGCCAGTGGCAGGGGGCGCAGCAATCAGCCCCAGCATTTT,CASGRGRSNQPQHF
TRBV19,once,-,TRBJ2-1,TGTGCCAGTAGTATAGAGGGGGCTTCCTACAATGAGCAGTTCTTC,CASSIEGASYNEQFF
TRBV7-3,few,TRBD2,TRBJ2-3,TGTGCCAGCAGCTATGGACTAGCGGACACAGATACGCAGTATTTT,CASSYGLADTDTQYF
TRBV29-1,-,TRBD1,TRBJ1-3,TGCAGCGTTACCTCCCGACAGGGGGCGTTCGGAAACACCATATATTTT,CSVTSRQGAFGNTIYF
TRBV10-3,-,TRBD2,TRBJ2-1,TGTGCCATCAGTGATTCCGGGAGGGGGACCTACAATGAGCAGTTCTTC,CAISDSGRGTYNEQFF
TRBV9,few,-,TRBJ1-1,TGTGCCAGCAGCGTAGGAGGACAACTCACTGAAGCTTTCTTT,CASSVGGQLTEAFF
TRBV28,-,-,TRBJ1-1,TGTGCCAGCAGTTTTCGGAAATTTGTCATTGGGGCCAACACTGAAGCTTTCTTT,CASSFRKFVIGANTEAFF
TRBV27,once,TRBD1,TRBJ2-7,TGTGCCAGCAGAGAGGACAGGGGAGGCTCCTACGAGCAGTACTTC,CASREDRGGSYEQYF
TRBV27,-,TRBD2,TRBJ2-7,TGTGCCAGCAGTTTTCTGACTAGCGGGAGGGCCGGAGAGCAGTACTTC,CASSFLTSGRAGEQYF
TRBV7-2,-,-,TRBJ2-1,TGTGCCAGTGCCGGGACTGCCTCCTACAATGAGCAGTTCTTC,CASAGTASYNEQFF